A selection of T cell receptor beta chains follows, all from one sample in a study of blood T cell repertoires in COVID-19. Libraries were prepared by immunoSEQ multiplex PCR; TCRdb keeps only in-frame clonotypes and omits some of them. The sample holds around 250,000 clones, about 84% seen once. The sequenced sample was peripheral blood. The receptor source for this set is an elderly woman with COVID-19, enrolled during active disease. The CDR3 runs from the conserved cysteine through the conserved F or W. A D gene is named only where the DNA matches it firmly.

TRBV7-9,TRBJ1-6,TRBD1,TGTGCCAGCAGCCCAACCGGGACAGGGATTGGCTCCTATAATTCACCCCTCCACTTT,CASSPTGTGIGSYNSPLHF
TRBV30,TRBJ2-1,TRBD2,TGTGCCTGGAGGGCCACTAGCGGGGGGGCCCATGAGCAGTTCTTC,CAWRATSGGAHEQFF
TRBV2,TRBJ1-2,TRBD1,TGTGCCAGCAGTGGCCCGGACAGGGTATACTATGGCTACACCTTC,CASSGPDRVYYGYTF
TRBV30,TRBJ1-3,.,TGTGCCTGGAGTGTAGGACAGATCTCTGGAAACACCATATATTTT,CAWSVGQISGNTIYF
TRBV5-1,TRBJ1-1,TRBD1,TGCGCCAGCAGCGCTGTTAGGACAGGGGGCAATGAAGCTTTCTTT,CASSAVRTGGNEAFF
TRBV18,TRBJ2-2,TRBD1,TGTGCCAGCTCACCGTTGGGGACAGGCAAACACGTCGCCGGGGAGCTGTTTTTT,CASSPLGTGKHVAGELFF
TRBV7-9,TRBJ1-1,.,TGTGCCAGCAGCTTAGTTAATACCGGTCAGGGAAACACTGAAGCTTTCTTT,CASSLVNTGQGNTEAFF
TRBV9,TRBJ1-1,.,TGTGCCAGCAGAGGGGTGAACACTGAAGCTTTCTTT,CASRGVNTEAFF
TRBV7-9,TRBJ1-6,.,TGTGCCAGCAGCTTACAGAGGAGTAATAATTCACCCCTCCACTTT,CASSLQRSNNSPLHF
TRBV2,TRBJ2-1,TRBD2,TGTGCCAGCAGTCCGGGACTAGCGACCTACAATGAGCAGTTCTTC,CASSPGLATYNEQFF
TRBV6-2/TRBV6-3,TRBJ2-7,TRBD1,TGTGCCAGCAGTACCCCGGGACAGGGGGTGACCTACGAGCAGTACTTC,CASSTPGQGVTYEQYF